This is a list of T cell receptor beta chains from one sample in a study of breast tumors, draining lymph nodes, adjacent tissues. TCRdb itself ran the multiplex PCR reads through MiXCR, one entry per CDR3 protein. The sample consists of about 21,000 distinct CDR3 sequences, roughly 40% of them appearing once. Input material: breast tumor tissue. The receptors here all came from a female donor with breast cancer. Some clones in this sample may be carry-over from other donors' samples. Both conserved end residues are part of each CDR3. Fields, in order: CDR3 protein, J gene, V gene, clone size. Clone size is stated in some rows and not others, as once, few, many or a class when expanded.

CDR3aa: CASSLEPTGALYNEQFF
j_gene: TRBJ2-1
v_gene: TRBV11-3
abundance: .

CDR3aa: CASSQAGQGKEKLFF
j_gene: TRBJ1-4
v_gene: TRBV4-1
abundance: .

CDR3aa: CASTPPGQGPEAFF
j_gene: TRBJ1-1
v_gene: TRBV10-2
abundance: .

CDR3aa: CASSLDRGPYEQYF
j_gene: TRBJ2-7
v_gene: TRBV3-1
abundance: once

CDR3aa: CSARPLGTSGGNEQFF
j_gene: TRBJ2-1
v_gene: TRBV20-1
abundance: .

CDR3aa: CASSQEETGGRADTQYF
j_gene: TRBJ2-3
v_gene: TRBV4-1
abundance: many

CDR3aa: CASSSGLGSTDTQYF
j_gene: TRBJ2-3
v_gene: TRBV6-6
abundance: many

CDR3aa: CASSYRPQGSTDTQYF
j_gene: TRBJ2-3
v_gene: TRBV6-5
abundance: .

CDR3aa: CASSLRPGGGEKLFF
j_gene: TRBJ1-4
v_gene: TRBV12-3/TRBV12-4
abundance: many

CDR3aa: CASIRRSVEVGGYTF
j_gene: TRBJ1-2
v_gene: TRBV2
abundance: once

CDR3aa: CSARDWPEGYTF
j_gene: TRBJ1-2
v_gene: TRBV20-1
abundance: many

CDR3aa: CASSPRGSGGDEQYF
j_gene: TRBJ2-7
v_gene: TRBV7-3
abundance: many

CDR3aa: CASRAGRQGAVYTGELFF
j_gene: TRBJ2-2
v_gene: TRBV19
abundance: many

CDR3aa: CASSQSQGGLYGYTF
j_gene: TRBJ1-2
v_gene: TRBV4-1
abundance: many

CDR3aa: CASSLEGTVGYEQFF
j_gene: TRBJ2-1
v_gene: TRBV5-1
abundance: many

CDR3aa: CASGLVGTGLYSNQPQHF
j_gene: TRBJ1-5
v_gene: TRBV12-5
abundance: .

CDR3aa: CASSVTRGGSYNSPLHF
j_gene: TRBJ1-6
v_gene: TRBV6-1
abundance: .

CDR3aa: CASSAYGTGNNGYTF
j_gene: TRBJ1-2
v_gene: TRBV9
abundance: .

CDR3aa: CASSFAALSYNEQFF
j_gene: TRBJ2-1
v_gene: TRBV12-3/TRBV12-4
abundance: many

CDR3aa: CASSLDWNSPLHF
j_gene: TRBJ1-6
v_gene: TRBV7-9
abundance: .

CDR3aa: CASSLGLAGVKDTQYF
j_gene: TRBJ2-3
v_gene: TRBV11-1
abundance: .

CDR3aa: CASSTGTSSDSNQPQHF
j_gene: TRBJ1-5
v_gene: TRBV19
abundance: many

CDR3aa: CASSPGTGSETQYF
j_gene: TRBJ2-5
v_gene: TRBV9
abundance: many

CDR3aa: CASSVGPGGFF
j_gene: TRBJ2-1
v_gene: TRBV2
abundance: few

CDR3aa: CASSQHGAGGIYEQYF
j_gene: TRBJ2-7
v_gene: TRBV4-2
abundance: .

CDR3aa: CAISEPTLTGRNYGYTF
j_gene: TRBJ1-2
v_gene: TRBV10-3
abundance: .

CDR3aa: CASSLSGTSLEQYF
j_gene: TRBJ2-7
v_gene: TRBV4-1
abundance: many

CDR3aa: CASSRGLAEVGEQFF
j_gene: TRBJ2-1
v_gene: TRBV6-2/TRBV6-3
abundance: .

CDR3aa: CASSPGGPKNYEQYF
j_gene: TRBJ2-7
v_gene: TRBV7-9
abundance: many